This passage covers 9 T cell receptor beta chains from one sample sequenced in a study of beta chain features in type 1 diabetes. The study reverse transcribed the entire isolated RNA, so it sequenced expressed TCRB transcripts. Profiling relied on immunoSEQ multiplex PCR, and the TCRdb table lists in-frame clones only, not all of them. The table has almost 350,000 clones, about 20% seen once. Sequences were obtained from naive CD4+ T cells from blood. The source of these receptors is a woman in her late teens or twenties in good health.

The chain combines TRBV20-1 with TRBJ2-5; D may be TRBD2 (6 bases). Germline CDR1 and CDR2: DFQATT and SNEGSKA (reference sequence). Trimming shortened V by 5 bases and J by 2 bases, and 6 bases separated the two germline ends. This CDR3 is built from 11 residues. CDR3 in amino acids: CSAGRQETQYF. The CDR3 region has the DNA TGCAGTGCTGGGAGGCAAGAGACCCAGTACTTC.

This clone was seen a few times. The chain recombines TRBV29-1 with TRBJ1-2, with D possibly matching TRBD1 (5 bases). Germline CDR1 and CDR2: SQVTM and ANQGSEA. CDR3 size: 14 residues. Trimming left V 3 bases short and J 8 bases short, with 19 bases between. This CDR3 is CSVDPGLPLKGYTF. Here the CDR3 DNA reads TGCAGCGTTGACCCGGGACTTCCCTTAAAAGGCTACACCTTC.

The chain combines TRBV4-1 with TRBJ2-1, with 8 bases aligning to TRBD2. V shed 2 bases, J shed 2 bases, and the junction held 5 bases outside the gene matches. Germline lookup yields CDR1 MGHRA and CDR2 YSYEKL. The CDR3 totals 16 residues. CDR3 nucleotides: TGCGCCAGCAGCCAACTCCGGGGGGGCCCCTACAATGAGCAGTTCTTC. This sequence encodes CASSQLRGGPYNEQFF.

The DNA of the CDR3 is TGTGCCAGTAGTATCCCCAGAGGGATCGGAGGTCGCTACAATGAGCAGTTCTTC. This gives the protein CASSIPRGIGGRYNEQFF. V gene TRBV19 combines with J gene TRBJ2-1; D is perhaps TRBD2 (5 bases). Trimming took 3 bases from V and 3 from J, leaving 21 bases between them. Germline V gene sequence: CDR1 LNHDA, CDR2 SQIVND (reference sequence). The length of the CDR3 is 18 residues.

This clone has only a few counts. V and J are TRBV30 and TRBJ2-5, with D hard to call. CDR1 is GTSNPN, CDR2 SVGIG, per germline (reference sequence). Trimming took 2 bases from V and 7 from J, leaving 20 bases between them. This CDR3 region has 15 residues. The CDR3 reads CAWSPRLSLRGTQYF. The CDR3 region has the DNA TGTGCCTGGAGTCCTCGGCTATCGCTTAGAGGGACCCAGTACTTC.

The chain uses TRBV5-1 and TRBJ2-5; tentatively, D is TRBD1 (7 bases). This CDR3 contains 15 residues. Between the trimmed V and J ends, which lost 3 bases and 3 bases, there was a span of 15 bases. Germline V gene sequence: CDR1 SGHRS, CDR2 YFSETQ. DNA for the CDR3: TGCGCCAGCAGCTGGGGACAGACGGGGGAAGAGACCCAGTACTTC. It is translated as CASSWGQTGEETQYF.

In the case of this clone: The same CDR3 arises from other DNA sequences in this sample as well. The J gene is TRBJ2-5, the V gene TRBV5-1; 9 nucleotides align to TRBD1. The germline V gene has CDR1 SGHRS and CDR2 YFSETQ. There are 15 residues in the CDR3. V trimming: 4 bases; J trimming: 2 bases; junction bases outside the gene matches: 6. The CDR3 DNA sequence: TGCGCCAGCAGCACCGGGACAGGGCTACAAGAGACCCAGTACTTC. Amino acid sequence: CASSTGTGLQETQYF.

V usage is TRBV7-9 and J usage is TRBJ1-2; 8 nucleotides agree with TRBD1. This CDR3 spans 16 amino acids. In germline, CDR1 is SEHNR, CDR2 FQNEAQ (reference sequence). V dropped 6 bases and J dropped 8; count of bases not matched to a gene: 17. CDR3 DNA: TGTGCCAGCAGATCTGACAGGGGAAGATACTCGGGCGGCTACACCTTC. This translates into CASRSDRGRYSGGYTF.

The V call is TRBV30, the J call TRBJ2-3; 11 positions agree with TRBD1. J gave up 6 bases and V 0 bases, and 5 bases lay outside the gene matches. This CDR3 is 15 amino acids long. CDR1 is GTSNPN and CDR2 is SVGIG in the germline V gene (reference sequence). The CDR3, as DNA: TGTGCCTGGAGTGTCTGGGGACAGGGGGGGGATACGCAGTATTTT. Protein: CAWSVWGQGGDTQYF. The full variable domain, completed using reference TRBV30 and TRBJ2-3, is SQTIHQWPATLVQPVGSPLSLECTVEGTSNPNLYWYRQAAGRGLQLLFYSVGIGQISSEVPQNLSASRPQDRQFILSSKKLLLSDSGFYLCAWSVWGQGGDTQYFGPGTRLTVL.